The clone carrying this T cell receptor beta chain was found many times. TCRdb fed the 5' RACE reads into MiXCR, producing one record per CDR3 protein. The sample has approximately 80,000 distinct CDR3 sequences, 5.8% seen once. This entry belongs to a study of neurological immune-mediated disorders. There are 15 residues in the CDR3. V was cut by 2 bases and J by 2 bases, with 13 bases left in between. Germline V gene sequence: CDR1 SGHRS, CDR2 YFSETQ. As to time point: longitudinal time-point 2. V usage is TRBV5-1 and J usage is TRBJ1-1; D is undetermined. The sequencing sample was made of PBMCs. This TCR derives from a woman in her sixties or seventies with multiple sclerosis. For the CDR3, the DNA is TGCGCCAGCAGCTTTCAGGCCAATCCTAACACTGAAGCTTTCTTT. Encoded protein: CASSFQANPNTEAFF.